This is a list of T cell receptor beta chains from one sample in a study of T cell changes during pregnancy in multiple sclerosis. Measured with immunoSEQ multiplex PCR; TCRdb has only the in-frame clones, and not every one. The sample has roughly 60,000 clones, 92% seen once. The material was peripheral blood, obtained in the second trimester of pregnancy. These receptors were collected from a female donor with multiple sclerosis, enrolled in a pregnancy study. Each CDR3 is given with its conserved first and last residue. Each record gives: CDR3 length, J gene, V gene, CDR3 protein.

16,TRBJ2-3,TRBV10-1,CASSGQTSGGTDTQYF
12,TRBJ2-7,TRBV29-1,CSVVEGTYEQYF
15,TRBJ2-1,TRBV4-2,CASSQPGLPGNEQFF
15,TRBJ1-1,TRBV19,CASSPQGLMNTEAFF
15,TRBJ2-1,TRBV18,CASSPGLAGVNEQFF
13,TRBJ2-7,TRBV27,CASSFGDNYEQYF
14,TRBJ1-3,TRBV18,CASSPQGAGNTIYF
14,TRBJ2-1,TRBV18,CASRQGDPHNEQFF
15,TRBJ1-4,TRBV11-2,CASHDQGVLEEKLFF
15,TRBJ1-5,TRBV30,CAWAPGDRWNQPQHF
16,TRBJ2-2,TRBV5-1,CASSSSSSKGAGELFF
16,TRBJ2-3,TRBV5-4,CASSRTGGAKTDTQYF
15,TRBJ1-2,TRBV2,CASSRGDRALIGYTF
13,TRBJ1-2,TRBV5-6,CASSLSQGYGYTF
18,TRBJ2-2,TRBV4-2,CASSQDPKALAVTGELFF
15,TRBJ1-4,TRBV7-3,CASSLTTGAAEKLFF
14,TRBJ2-3,TRBV14,CASSKSGRPDTQYF
14,TRBJ2-1,TRBV7-2,CASSLGTGYNEQFF
15,TRBJ2-7,TRBV10-2,CASSSPSGRAYEQYF
13,TRBJ1-3,TRBV30,CAWSVQGGNTIYF
15,TRBJ2-1,TRBV2,CASSEAGGTYNEQFF
15,TRBJ1-5,TRBV6-5,CASSQGHTSNQPQHF
13,TRBJ2-2,TRBV7-3,CASSLRGDGELFF
14,TRBJ1-1,TRBV7-9,CASSLFRAPAEAFF
19,TRBJ2-1,TRBV11-2,CASSLDSGGSGRGNAEQFF
14,TRBJ2-7,TRBV16,CASSQSGALDEQYF
15,TRBJ2-1,TRBV29-1,CSVARGAVSYNEQFF
14,TRBJ1-5,TRBV7-9,CASSVTGYNQPQHF
13,TRBJ1-1,TRBV2,CASRSTGNTEAFF
17,TRBJ1-5,TRBV27,CASSSTAGTGFNQPQHF
12,TRBJ1-2,TRBV30,CAWSPGDYGYTF
14,TRBJ2-2,TRBV6-4,CASRPPGGTGELFF
15,TRBJ2-1,TRBV6-5,CASSTGTHSYNEQFF
17,TRBJ2-5,TRBV7-2,CASSLASSGRAGETQYF
15,TRBJ2-1,TRBV9,CASSVMSSSYNEQFF
14,TRBJ1-4,TRBV18,CASSGTITNEKLFF
15,TRBJ1-2,TRBV2,CASRPPTGSNYGYTF
14,TRBJ2-3,TRBV5-1,CASSTGGQEDTQYF
15,TRBJ1-1,TRBV18,CASSPGSRGGTEAFF
18,TRBJ2-7,TRBV28,CASRSFSVGLRSSYEQYF
16,TRBJ2-2,TRBV9,CASSDPGGGFTGELFF
14,TRBJ2-7,TRBV4-2,CASSQDPAGDEQYF
13,TRBJ2-7,TRBV10-3,CAIMAPPGYEQYF
12,TRBJ1-1,TRBV28,CASSLDRFEAFF
13,TRBJ2-2,TRBV7-2,CASSRVRSGELFF
15,TRBJ1-4,TRBV6-6,CASSPTGGGSEKLFF
16,TRBJ1-2,TRBV6-6,CASSNNPIGQGGGYTF
13,TRBJ2-7,TRBV29-1,CSATQDSPYEQYF
15,TRBJ2-3,TRBV13,CASSTRTGDTDTQYF
15,TRBJ2-7,TRBV21-1,CASSKVSGYSYEQYF
14,TRBJ1-1,TRBV5-1,CASSHGQGNTEAFF
16,TRBJ1-2,TRBV27,CASSLSRQGPLYGYTF
14,TRBJ2-3,TRBV7-9,CASSLGQNTDTQYF
15,TRBJ2-7,TRBV18,CASSLGSGGLYEQYF
15,TRBJ2-7,TRBV9,CASSVAGTDTYEQYF